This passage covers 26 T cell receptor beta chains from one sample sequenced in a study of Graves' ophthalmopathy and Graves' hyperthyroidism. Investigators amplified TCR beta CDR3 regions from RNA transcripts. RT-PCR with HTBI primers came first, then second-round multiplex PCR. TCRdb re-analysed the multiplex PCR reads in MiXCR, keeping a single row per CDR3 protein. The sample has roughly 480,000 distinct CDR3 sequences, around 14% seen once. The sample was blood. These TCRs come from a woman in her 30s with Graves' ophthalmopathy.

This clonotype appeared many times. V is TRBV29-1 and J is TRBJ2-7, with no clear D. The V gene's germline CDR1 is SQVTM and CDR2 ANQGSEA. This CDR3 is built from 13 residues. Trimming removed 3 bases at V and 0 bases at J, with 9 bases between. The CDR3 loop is CSVESAFSYEQYF. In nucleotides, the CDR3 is TGCAGCGTTGAGTCTGCTTTCTCCTACGAGCAGTACTTC.

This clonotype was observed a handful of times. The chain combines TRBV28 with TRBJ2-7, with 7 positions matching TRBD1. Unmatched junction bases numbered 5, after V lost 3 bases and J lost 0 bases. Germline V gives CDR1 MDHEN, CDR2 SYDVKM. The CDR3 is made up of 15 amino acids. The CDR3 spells CASSFRTGASYEQYF. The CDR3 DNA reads TGTGCCAGCAGTTTTCGGACAGGTGCCTCCTACGAGCAGTACTTC. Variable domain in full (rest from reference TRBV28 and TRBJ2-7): DVKVTQSSRYLVKRTGEKVFLECVQDMDHENMFWYRQDPGLGLRLIYFSYDVKMKEKGDIPEGYSVSREKKERFSLILESASTNQTSMYLCASSFRTGASYEQYFGPGTRLTVT.

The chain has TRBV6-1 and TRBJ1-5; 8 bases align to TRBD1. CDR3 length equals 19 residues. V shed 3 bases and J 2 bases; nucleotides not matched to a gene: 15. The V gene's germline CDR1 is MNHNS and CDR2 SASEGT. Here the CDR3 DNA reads TGTGCCAGCAGTGATTTTGGGACAGGCCGCCTCGGGGGCAATCAGCCCCAGCATTTT. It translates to CASSDFGTGRLGGNQPQHF.

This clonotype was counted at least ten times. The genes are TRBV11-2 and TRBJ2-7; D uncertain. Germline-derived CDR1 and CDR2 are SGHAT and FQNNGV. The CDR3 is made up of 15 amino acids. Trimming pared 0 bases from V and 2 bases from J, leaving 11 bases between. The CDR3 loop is CASSLDRAAAYEQYF. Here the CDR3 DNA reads TGTGCCAGCAGCTTAGATCGAGCTGCAGCCTACGAGCAGTACTTC.

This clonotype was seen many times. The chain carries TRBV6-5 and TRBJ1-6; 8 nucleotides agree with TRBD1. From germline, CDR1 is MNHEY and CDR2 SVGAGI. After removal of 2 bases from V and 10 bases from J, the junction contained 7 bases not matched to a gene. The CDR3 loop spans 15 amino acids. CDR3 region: CASSYRDRLGSPLHF. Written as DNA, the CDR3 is TGTGCCAGCAGTTACCGGGACAGGCTAGGATCACCCCTCCACTTT.

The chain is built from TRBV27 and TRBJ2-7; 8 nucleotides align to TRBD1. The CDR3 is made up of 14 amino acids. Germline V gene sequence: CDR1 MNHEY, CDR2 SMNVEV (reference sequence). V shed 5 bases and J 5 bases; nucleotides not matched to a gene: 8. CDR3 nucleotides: TGTGCCAGCAGTCATCCTGGACAGGGTAACGAGCAGTACTTC. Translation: CASSHPGQGNEQYF.

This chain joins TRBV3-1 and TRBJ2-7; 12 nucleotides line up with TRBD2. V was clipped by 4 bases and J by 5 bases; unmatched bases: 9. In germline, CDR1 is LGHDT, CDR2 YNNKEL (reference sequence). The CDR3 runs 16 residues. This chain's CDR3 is CASSPPRLAGEDEQYF. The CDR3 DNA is TGTGCCAGCAGCCCTCCACGACTAGCGGGAGAGGACGAGCAGTACTTC.

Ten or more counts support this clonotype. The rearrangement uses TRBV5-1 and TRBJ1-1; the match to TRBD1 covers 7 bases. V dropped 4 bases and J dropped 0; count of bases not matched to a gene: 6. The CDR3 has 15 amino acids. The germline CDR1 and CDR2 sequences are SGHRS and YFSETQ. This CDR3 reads CASSIQTGLNTEAFF. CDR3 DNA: TGCGCCAGCAGCATACAGACAGGGCTGAACACTGAAGCTTTCTTT.

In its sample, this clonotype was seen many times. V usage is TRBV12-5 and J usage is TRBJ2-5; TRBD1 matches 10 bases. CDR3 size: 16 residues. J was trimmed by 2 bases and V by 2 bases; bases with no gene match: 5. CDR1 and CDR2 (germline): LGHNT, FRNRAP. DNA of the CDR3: TGTGCTAGTGGTTTGTCCCGGGACAGGGGTCAAGAGACCCAGTACTTC. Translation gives CASGLSRDRGQETQYF.

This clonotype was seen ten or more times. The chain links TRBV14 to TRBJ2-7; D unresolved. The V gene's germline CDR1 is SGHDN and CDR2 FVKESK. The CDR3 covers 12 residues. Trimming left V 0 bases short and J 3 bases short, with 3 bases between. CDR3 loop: CASSQDRYEQYF. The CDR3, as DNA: TGTGCCAGCAGCCAAGATCGCTACGAGCAGTACTTC.

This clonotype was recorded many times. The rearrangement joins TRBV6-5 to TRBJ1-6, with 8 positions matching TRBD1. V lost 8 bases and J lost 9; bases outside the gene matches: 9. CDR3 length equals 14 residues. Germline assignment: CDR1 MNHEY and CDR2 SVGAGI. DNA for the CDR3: TGTGCCAGCGGGTACTATGGACAGGGTTCACCCCTCCACTTT. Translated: CASGYYGQGSPLHF.

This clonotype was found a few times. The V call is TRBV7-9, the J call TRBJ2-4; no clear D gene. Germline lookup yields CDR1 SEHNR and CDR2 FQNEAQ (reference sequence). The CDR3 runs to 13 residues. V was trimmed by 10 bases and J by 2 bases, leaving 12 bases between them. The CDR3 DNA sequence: TGTGCCATCCTAGAGAGTACCAAAAACATTCAGTACTTC. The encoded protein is CAILESTKNIQYF.

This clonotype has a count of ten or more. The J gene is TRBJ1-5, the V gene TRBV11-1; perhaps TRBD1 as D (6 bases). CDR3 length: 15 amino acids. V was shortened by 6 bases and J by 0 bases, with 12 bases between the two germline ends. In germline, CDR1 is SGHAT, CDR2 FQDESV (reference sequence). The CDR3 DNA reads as TGTGCCAGCAGATCAACAGGGCCTAGCAATCAGCCCCAGCATTTT. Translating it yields CASRSTGPSNQPQHF. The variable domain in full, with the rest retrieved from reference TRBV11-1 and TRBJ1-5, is EAEVAQSPRYKITEKSQAVAFWCDPISGHATLYWYRQILGQGPELLVQFQDESVVDDSQLPKDRFSAERLKGVDSTLKIQPAELGDSAMYLCASRSTGPSNQPQHFGDGTRLSIL.

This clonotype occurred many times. CDR3 in amino acids: CASGNTEAFF. CDR3 nucleotides: TGTGCCAGTGGGAACACTGAAGCTTTCTTT. The chain joins TRBV7-2 to TRBJ1-1; no clear D gene. Trimming removed 9 bases at V and 1 base at J, with 3 bases between. Germline assignment: CDR1 SGHTA and CDR2 FQGNSA. The CDR3 consists of 10 residues.

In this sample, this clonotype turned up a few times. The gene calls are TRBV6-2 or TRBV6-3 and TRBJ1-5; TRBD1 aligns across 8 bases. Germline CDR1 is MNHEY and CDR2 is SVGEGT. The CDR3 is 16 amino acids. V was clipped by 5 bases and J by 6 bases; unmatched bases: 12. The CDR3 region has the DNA TGTGCCAGCAGTAGAACTCCGACAGGGGTTAGTCAGCCCCAGCATTTT. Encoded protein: CASSRTPTGVSQPQHF.

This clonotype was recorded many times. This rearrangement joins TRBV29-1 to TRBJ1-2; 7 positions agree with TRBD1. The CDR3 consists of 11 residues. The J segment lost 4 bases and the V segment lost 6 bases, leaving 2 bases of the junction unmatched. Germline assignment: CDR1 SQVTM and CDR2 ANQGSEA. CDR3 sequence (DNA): TGCAGCGTGGGGGACAGCTATGGCTACACCTTC. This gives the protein CSVGDSYGYTF.

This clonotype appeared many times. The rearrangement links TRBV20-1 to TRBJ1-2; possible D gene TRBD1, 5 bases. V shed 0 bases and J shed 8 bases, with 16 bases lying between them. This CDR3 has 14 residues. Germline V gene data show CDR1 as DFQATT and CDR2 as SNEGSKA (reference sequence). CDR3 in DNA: TGCAGTGCTAGAGAGTCCGGGACCGGCCCCGGCTACACCTTC. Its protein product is CSARESGTGPGYTF.

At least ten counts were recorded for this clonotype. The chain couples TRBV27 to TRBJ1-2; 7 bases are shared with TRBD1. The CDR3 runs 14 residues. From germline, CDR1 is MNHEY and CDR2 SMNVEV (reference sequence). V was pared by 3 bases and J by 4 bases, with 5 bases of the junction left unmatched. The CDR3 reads CASSFPGGSYGYTF. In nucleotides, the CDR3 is TGTGCCAGCAGTTTCCCAGGGGGTAGCTATGGCTACACCTTC.

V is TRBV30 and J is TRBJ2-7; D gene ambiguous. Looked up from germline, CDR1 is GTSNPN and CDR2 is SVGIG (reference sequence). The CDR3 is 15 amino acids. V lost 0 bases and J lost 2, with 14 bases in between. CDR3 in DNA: TGTGCCTGGAGTGTCGAAGATCGAATCCCCTACGAGCAGTACTTC. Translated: CAWSVEDRIPYEQYF.

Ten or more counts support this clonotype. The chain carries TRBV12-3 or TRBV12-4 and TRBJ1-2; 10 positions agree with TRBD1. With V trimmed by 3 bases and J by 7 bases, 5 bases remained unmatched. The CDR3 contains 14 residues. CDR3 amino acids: CASSFRDRGSGYTF. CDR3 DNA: TGTGCCAGCAGTTTTCGGGACAGGGGAAGTGGCTACACCTTC.

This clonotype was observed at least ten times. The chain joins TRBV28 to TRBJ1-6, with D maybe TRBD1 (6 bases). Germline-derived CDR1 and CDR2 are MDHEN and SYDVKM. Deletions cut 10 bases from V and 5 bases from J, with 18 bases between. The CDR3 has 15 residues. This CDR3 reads CATRGGGTDNSPLHF. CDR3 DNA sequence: TGTGCCACCCGAGGGGGAGGGACCGATAATTCACCCCTCCACTTT.

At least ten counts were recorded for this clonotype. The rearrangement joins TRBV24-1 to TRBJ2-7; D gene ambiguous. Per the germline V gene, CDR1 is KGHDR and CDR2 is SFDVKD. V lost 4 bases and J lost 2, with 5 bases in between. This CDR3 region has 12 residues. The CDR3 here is CATSDATYEQYF. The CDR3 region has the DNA TGTGCCACCAGTGACGCAACCTACGAGCAGTACTTC.

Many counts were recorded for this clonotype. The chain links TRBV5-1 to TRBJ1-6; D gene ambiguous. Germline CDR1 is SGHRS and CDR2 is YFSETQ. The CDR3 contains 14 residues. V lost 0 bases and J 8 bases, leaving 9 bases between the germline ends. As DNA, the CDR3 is TGCGCCAGCAGCTTGGGTGACGGCTATTCACCCCTCCACTTT. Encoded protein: CASSLGDGYSPLHF. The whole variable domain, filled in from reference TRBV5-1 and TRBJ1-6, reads KAGVTQTPRYLIKTRGQQVTLSCSPISGHRSVSWYQQTPGQGLQFLFEYFSETQRNKGNFPGRFSGRQFSNSRSEMNVSTLELGDSALYLCASSLGDGYSPLHFGNGTRLTVT.

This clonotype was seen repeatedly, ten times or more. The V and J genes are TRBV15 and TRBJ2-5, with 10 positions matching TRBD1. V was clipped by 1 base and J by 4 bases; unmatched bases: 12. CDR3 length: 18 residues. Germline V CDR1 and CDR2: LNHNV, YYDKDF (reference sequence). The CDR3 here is CATSRGGFGTGAGETQYF. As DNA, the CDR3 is TGTGCCACCAGCAGAGGGGGTTTTGGGACAGGGGCAGGAGAGACCCAGTACTTC. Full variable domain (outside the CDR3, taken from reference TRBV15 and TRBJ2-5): DAMVIQNPRYQVTQFGKPVTLSCSQTLNHNVMYWYQQKSSQAPKLLFHYYDKDFNNEADTPDNFQSRRPNTSFCFLDIRSPGLGDTAMYLCATSRGGFGTGAGETQYFGPGTRLLVL.

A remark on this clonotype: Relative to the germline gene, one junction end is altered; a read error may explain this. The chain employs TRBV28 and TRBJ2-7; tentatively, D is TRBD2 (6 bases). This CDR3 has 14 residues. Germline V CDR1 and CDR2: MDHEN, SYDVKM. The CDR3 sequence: CASSPWAGRDDQYF. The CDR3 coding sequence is TGTGCCAGCAGTCCCTGGGCGGGAAGGGACGATCAGTACTTC.

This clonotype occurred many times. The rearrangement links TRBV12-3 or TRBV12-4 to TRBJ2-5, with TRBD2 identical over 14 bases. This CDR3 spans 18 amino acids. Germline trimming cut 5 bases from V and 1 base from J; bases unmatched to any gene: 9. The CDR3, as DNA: TGTGCCAGCAGTCCGGGACTAGCGGGAGTACGAGTCCAAGAGACCCAGTACTTC. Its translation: CASSPGLAGVRVQETQYF.